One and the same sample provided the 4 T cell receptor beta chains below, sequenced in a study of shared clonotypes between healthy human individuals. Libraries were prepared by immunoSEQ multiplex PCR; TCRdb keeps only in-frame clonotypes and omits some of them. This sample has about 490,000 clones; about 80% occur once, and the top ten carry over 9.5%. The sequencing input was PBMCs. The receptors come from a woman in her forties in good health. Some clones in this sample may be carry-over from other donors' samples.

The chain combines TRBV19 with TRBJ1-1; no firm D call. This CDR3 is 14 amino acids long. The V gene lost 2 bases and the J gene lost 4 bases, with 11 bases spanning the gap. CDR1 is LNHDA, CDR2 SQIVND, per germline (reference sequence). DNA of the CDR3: TGTGCCAGTAGTATACGGGGAGCTGGCACTGAAGCTTTCTTT. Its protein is CASSIRGAGTEAFF.

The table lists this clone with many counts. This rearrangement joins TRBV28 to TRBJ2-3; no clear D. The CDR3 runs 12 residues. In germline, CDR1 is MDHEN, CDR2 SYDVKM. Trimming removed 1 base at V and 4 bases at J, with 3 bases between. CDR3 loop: CASSLSADTQYF. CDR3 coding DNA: TGTGCCAGCAGTTTATCCGCAGATACGCAGTATTTT. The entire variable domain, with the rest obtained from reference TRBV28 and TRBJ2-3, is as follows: DVKVTQSSRYLVKRTGEKVFLECVQDMDHENMFWYRQDPGLGLRLIYFSYDVKMKEKGDIPEGYSVSREKKERFSLILESASTNQTSMYLCASSLSADTQYFGPGTRLTVL.

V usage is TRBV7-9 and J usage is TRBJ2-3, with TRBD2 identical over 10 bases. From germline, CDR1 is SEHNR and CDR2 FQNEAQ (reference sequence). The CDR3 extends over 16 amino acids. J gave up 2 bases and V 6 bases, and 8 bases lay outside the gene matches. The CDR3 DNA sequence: TGTGCCAGCAGTCCCAGGACTAGCGGATCCACAGATACGCAGTATTTT. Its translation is CASSPRTSGSTDTQYF.

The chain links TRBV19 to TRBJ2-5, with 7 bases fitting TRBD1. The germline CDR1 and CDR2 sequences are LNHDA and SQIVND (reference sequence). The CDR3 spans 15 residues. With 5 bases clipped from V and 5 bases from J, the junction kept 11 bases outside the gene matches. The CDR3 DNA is TGTGCCAGTAGTGCCCTGACAGGGTACGAGGAGACCCAGTACTTC. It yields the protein CASSALTGYEETQYF.